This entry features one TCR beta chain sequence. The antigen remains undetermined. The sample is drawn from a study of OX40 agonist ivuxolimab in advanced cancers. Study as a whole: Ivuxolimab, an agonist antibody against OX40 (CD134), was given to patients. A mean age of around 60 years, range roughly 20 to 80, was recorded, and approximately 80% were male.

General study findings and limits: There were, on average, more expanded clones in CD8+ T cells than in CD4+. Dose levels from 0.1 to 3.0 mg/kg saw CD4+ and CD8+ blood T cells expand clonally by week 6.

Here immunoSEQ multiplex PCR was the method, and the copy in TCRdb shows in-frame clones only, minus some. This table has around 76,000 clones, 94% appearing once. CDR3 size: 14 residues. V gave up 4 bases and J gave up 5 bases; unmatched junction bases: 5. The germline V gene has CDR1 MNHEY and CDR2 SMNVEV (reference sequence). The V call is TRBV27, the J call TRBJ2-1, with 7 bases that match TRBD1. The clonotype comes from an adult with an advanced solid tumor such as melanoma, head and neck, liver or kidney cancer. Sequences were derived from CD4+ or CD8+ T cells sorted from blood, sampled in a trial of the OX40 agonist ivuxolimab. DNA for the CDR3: TGTGCCAGCAGTTCAGCAGGGGGACACAATGAGCAGTTCTTC. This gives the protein CASSSAGGHNEQFF.